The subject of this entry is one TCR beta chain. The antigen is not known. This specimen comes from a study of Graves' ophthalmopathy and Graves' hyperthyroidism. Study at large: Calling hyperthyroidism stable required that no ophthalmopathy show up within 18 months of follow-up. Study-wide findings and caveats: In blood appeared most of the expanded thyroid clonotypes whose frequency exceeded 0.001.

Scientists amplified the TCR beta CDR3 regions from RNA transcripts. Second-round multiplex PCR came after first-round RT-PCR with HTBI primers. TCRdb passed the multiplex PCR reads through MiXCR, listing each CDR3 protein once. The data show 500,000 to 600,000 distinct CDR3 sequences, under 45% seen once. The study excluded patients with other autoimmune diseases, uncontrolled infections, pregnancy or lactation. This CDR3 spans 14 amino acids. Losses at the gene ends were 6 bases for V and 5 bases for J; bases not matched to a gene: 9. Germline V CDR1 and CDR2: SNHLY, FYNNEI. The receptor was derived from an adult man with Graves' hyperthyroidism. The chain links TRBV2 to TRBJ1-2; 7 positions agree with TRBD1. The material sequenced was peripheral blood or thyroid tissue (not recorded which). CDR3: CASRPGQRIYGYTF. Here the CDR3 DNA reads TGTGCCAGCAGGCCGGGACAGAGAATTTATGGCTACACCTTC.